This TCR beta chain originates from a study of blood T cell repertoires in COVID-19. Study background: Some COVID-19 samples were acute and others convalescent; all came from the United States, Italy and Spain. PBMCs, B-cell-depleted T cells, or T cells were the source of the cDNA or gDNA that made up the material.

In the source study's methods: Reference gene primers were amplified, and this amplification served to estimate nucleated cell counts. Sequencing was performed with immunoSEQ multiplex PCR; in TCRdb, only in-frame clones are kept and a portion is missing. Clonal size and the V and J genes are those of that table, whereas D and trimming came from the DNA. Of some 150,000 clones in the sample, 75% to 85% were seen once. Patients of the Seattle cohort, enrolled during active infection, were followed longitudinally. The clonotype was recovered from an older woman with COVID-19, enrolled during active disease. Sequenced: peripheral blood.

The CDR3 nucleotides read TGTGCCATCAGGACAGGGGGGCTTGAGGGAGAGGAAGCTTTCTTT. This translates into CAIRTGGLEGEEAFF. The chain links TRBV10-3 to TRBJ1-1; 9 nucleotides align to TRBD1. Germline V gene lookup returns CDR1 ENHRY and CDR2 SYGVKD. The CDR3 is 15 amino acids. V shed 6 bases, J shed 8 bases, and the junction held 13 bases outside the gene matches.